The T cell receptor beta chain under discussion was sequenced for a study of a mutant IDH1 vaccine in newly diagnosed glioma. A remark on this clone: Its specificity is not known.

The time point is: week 5, during vaccination. With topical imiquimod, each dose of the vaccine consisted of 300 ug of mutant IDH1 20-mer peptide. Some clones are missing from TCRdb's copy, which holds only in-frame ones; the method was immunoSEQ multiplex PCR. This table holds about 51,000 clones, around 80% found once. The length of the CDR3 is 13 residues. The V end lost 1 base, the J end lost 8 bases, and 8 bases lay between the germline ends. Germline CDR1 reads MNHNS; CDR2 reads SASEGT. V usage is TRBV6-1 and J usage is TRBJ1-4; D is possibly TRBD1 (6 bases). The source was PBMCs, collected from a glioma patient whose treatment included an IDH1 peptide vaccine. This TCR was sampled from a woman aged 35 to 49 with glioma. The CDR3 DNA sequence: TGTGCCAGCAGTGAAGGGGGGCGGGAAAAACTGTTTTTT. Protein product: CASSEGGREKLFF.